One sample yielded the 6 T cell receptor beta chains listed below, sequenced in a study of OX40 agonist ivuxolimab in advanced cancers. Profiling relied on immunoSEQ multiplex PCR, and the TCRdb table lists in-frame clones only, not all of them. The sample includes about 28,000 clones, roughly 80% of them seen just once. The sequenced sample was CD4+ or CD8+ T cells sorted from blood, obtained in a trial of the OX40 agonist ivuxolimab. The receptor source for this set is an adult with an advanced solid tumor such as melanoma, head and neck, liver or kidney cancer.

The CDR3 reads CASSQDGGGGANVLTF. In DNA form, the CDR3 reads TGCGCCAGCAGCCAAGATGGGGGGGGAGGGGCCAACGTCCTGACTTTC. This rearrangement joins TRBV4-3 to TRBJ2-6, with TRBD2 matching over 7 bases. Trimming took 0 bases from V and 4 from J; bases not matched to a gene: 3. CDR3 length: 16 amino acids. CDR1 LGHNA and CDR2 YSLEER come from the germline V gene.

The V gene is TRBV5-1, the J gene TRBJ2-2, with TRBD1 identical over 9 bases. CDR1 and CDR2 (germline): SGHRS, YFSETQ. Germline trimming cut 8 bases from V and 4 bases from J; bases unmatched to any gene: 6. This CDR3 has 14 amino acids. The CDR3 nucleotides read TGCGCCAGTTCCGGGACAGGGTTCACCGGGGAGCTGTTTTTT. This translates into CASSGTGFTGELFF.

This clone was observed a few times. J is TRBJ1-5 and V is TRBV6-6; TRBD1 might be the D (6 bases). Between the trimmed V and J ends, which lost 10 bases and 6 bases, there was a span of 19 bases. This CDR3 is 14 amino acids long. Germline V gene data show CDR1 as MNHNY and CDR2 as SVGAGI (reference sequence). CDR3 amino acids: CATSWEGVGQPQHF. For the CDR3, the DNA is TGTGCCACCTCCTGGGAGGGGGTGGGTCAGCCCCAGCATTTT.

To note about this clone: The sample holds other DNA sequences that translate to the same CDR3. The DNA for the CDR3 is TGTGCCAGCAGCCGGAGAGGGAACACCGGGGAGCTGTTTTTT. This translates into CASSRRGNTGELFF. This chain connects TRBV11-2 to TRBJ2-2, with D unresolved. Germline V lookup: CDR1 SGHAT, CDR2 FQNNGV. With 5 bases removed from V and 1 base from J, the gap between germline ends came to 8 bases. The length of the CDR3 is 14 residues.

CDR3 in DNA: TGTGCCAGCAGCTTAAGGGGACAGGGACGGAGTGGCTACACCTTC. As protein: CASSLRGQGRSGYTF. The rearrangement uses TRBV13 and TRBJ1-2, with 9 bases aligning to TRBD1. Trimming removed 2 bases from V and 7 bases from J; junction bases left unmatched: 8. From germline, CDR1 is PRHDT and CDR2 FYEKMQ (reference sequence). The CDR3 has 15 residues.

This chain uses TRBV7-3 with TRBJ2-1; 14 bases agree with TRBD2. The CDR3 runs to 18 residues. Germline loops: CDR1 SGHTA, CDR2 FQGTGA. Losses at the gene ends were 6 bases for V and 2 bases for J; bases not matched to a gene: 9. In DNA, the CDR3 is TGTGCCAGCAGTCCGGGACTAGCGGGAGAAGAACCCTACAATGAGCAGTTCTTC. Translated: CASSPGLAGEEPYNEQFF.